Shown below are 11 T cell receptor beta chains from a single sample sequenced in a study of blood T cell repertoires in COVID-19. Data came from immunoSEQ multiplex PCR; TCRdb stores just in-frame clones and leaves some out. The data show about 430,000 clones, 80% to 90% seen once. The sample taken for sequencing was PBMCs or T cells enriched from blood (not recorded which). The source of these receptors is a man younger than 45 who had recovered from COVID-19.

J is TRBJ1-3 and V is TRBV29-1; D not resolved. Trimming took 1 base from V and 2 from J, leaving 15 bases between them. CDR1 is SQVTM and CDR2 is ANQGSEA in the germline V gene. This CDR3 is built from 16 residues. The CDR3 reads CSVEGGVDYAGNTIYF. In nucleotides, the CDR3 is TGCAGCGTTGAAGGCGGGGTAGATTATGCTGGAAACACCATATATTTT.

The rearrangement joins TRBV7-9 to TRBJ2-3; 7 bases are shared with TRBD2. The J segment lost 7 bases and the V segment lost 4 bases, leaving 11 bases of the junction unmatched. Germline assignment: CDR1 SEHNR and CDR2 FQNEAQ (reference sequence). The CDR3 sequence is 15 residues long. CDR3 loop: CASSSLAARRNTQYF. In DNA, the CDR3 is TGTGCCAGCAGCTCTCTAGCGGCGCGCAGGAATACGCAGTATTTT. The variable domain in full, with the rest retrieved from reference TRBV7-9 and TRBJ2-3, is DTGVSQNPRHKITKRGQNVTFRCDPISEHNRLYWYRQTLGQGPEFLTYFQNEAQLEKSRLLSDRFSAERPKGSFSTLEIQRTEQGDSAMYLCASSSLAARRNTQYFGPGTRLTVL.

The CDR3 nucleotides are TGTGCCAGCAGCTTAAATCGGGGGGACTCCTACAATGAGCAGTTCTTC. Translating gives CASSLNRGDSYNEQFF. This chain links TRBV7-3 with TRBJ2-1, with 7 bases fitting TRBD2. The CDR3 runs to 16 residues. V trimming: 1 base; J trimming: 0 bases; junction bases outside the gene matches: 3. Germline lookup yields CDR1 SGHTA and CDR2 FQGTGA.

The gene calls are TRBV28 and TRBJ2-3; 9 bases fit TRBD2. The V gene end was trimmed by 4 bases and the J gene end by 2 bases; junction bases not matched to a gene: 10. The CDR3 length is 17 residues. Looked up from germline, CDR1 is MDHEN and CDR2 is SYDVKM. CDR3 DNA: TGTGCCAGCAGTTCCGGTGGGCTAGCGGGGATCACAGATACGCAGTATTTT. It codes for CASSSGGLAGITDTQYF.

This clone came up once. The CDR3, as DNA: TGCAGCGTATACAGGTTTCGGGCGACTGAAGCTTTCTTT. Translated: CSVYRFRATEAFF. V usage is TRBV29-1 and J usage is TRBJ1-1; D is possibly TRBD1 (5 bases). Germline loops: CDR1 SQVTM, CDR2 ANQGSEA. V lost 6 bases and J lost 5, with 16 bases in between. The CDR3 spans 13 residues.

The chain couples TRBV12-5 to TRBJ1-1, with 9 bases matching TRBD1. This CDR3 has 16 amino acids. With V trimmed by 4 bases and J by 1 base, 7 bases remained unmatched. Germline V gives CDR1 LGHNT, CDR2 FRNRAP. As DNA, the CDR3 is TGTGCTAGTGGTTCCGGACAGGGGATGGGGAACACTGAAGCTTTCTTT. The encoded protein is CASGSGQGMGNTEAFF.

The chain carries TRBV4-2 and TRBJ2-5; 9 positions agree with TRBD2. Germline CDR1 reads LGHNA; CDR2 reads YNFKEQ. This CDR3 comprises 17 residues. V lost 10 bases and J lost 4; bases outside the gene matches: 19. CDR3 sequence: CATSNRPSGIGAETQYF. For the CDR3, the DNA is TGTGCCACCTCGAATAGGCCTAGCGGGATAGGGGCAGAGACCCAGTACTTC.

V is TRBV29-1 and J is TRBJ1-2, with a weak D call TRBD1 (6 bases). This CDR3 spans 12 amino acids. V lost 8 bases, J lost 0 bases, and 10 bases lay in between. Germline CDR1 is SQVTM and CDR2 is ANQGSEA. Written as DNA, the CDR3 is TGCAGCTCTCAGGGGTCTAACTATGGCTACACCTTC. Encoded protein: CSSQGSNYGYTF.

The chain employs TRBV12-3 or TRBV12-4 and TRBJ2-3, with D maybe TRBD1 (6 bases). V lost 9 bases and J 4 bases, leaving 14 bases between the germline ends. CDR3 size: 13 residues. CDR3 region: CASADSEPDTQYF. For the CDR3, the DNA is TGTGCCAGTGCGGACAGCGAGCCAGATACGCAGTATTTT.

V gene TRBV24-1 combines with J gene TRBJ2-2; no firm D call. In germline, CDR1 is KGHDR, CDR2 SFDVKD. This CDR3 contains 15 residues. V was pared by 4 bases and J by 1 base, with 9 bases between. This chain's CDR3 is CATSETVRNTGELFF. The CDR3 DNA follows: TGTGCCACCAGTGAAACCGTCAGGAACACCGGGGAGCTGTTTTTT.

This clone was seen only once. V gene TRBV5-1 combines with J gene TRBJ1-5; D not certain. The V end lost 5 bases, the J end lost 4 bases, and 10 bases lay between the germline ends. The CDR3 is 13 amino acids. CDR1 is SGHRS, CDR2 YFSETQ, per germline. CDR3 in DNA: TGCGCCAGCAGTCAGGATGCAAATCAGCCCCAGCATTTT. Protein: CASSQDANQPQHF.